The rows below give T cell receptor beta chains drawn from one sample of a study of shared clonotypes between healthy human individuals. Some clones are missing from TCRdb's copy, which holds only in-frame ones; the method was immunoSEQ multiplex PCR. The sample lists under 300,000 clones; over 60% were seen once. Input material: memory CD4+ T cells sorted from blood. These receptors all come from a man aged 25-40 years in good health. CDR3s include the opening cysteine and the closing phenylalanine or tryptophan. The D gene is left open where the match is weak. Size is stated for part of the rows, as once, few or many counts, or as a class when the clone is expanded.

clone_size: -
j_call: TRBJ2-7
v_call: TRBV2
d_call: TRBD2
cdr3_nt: TGTGCCAGCAGTGAAGTAGTGGGAGGGGCCTACGAGCAGTACTTC
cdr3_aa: CASSEVVGGAYEQYF

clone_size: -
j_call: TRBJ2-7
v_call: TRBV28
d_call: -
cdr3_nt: TGTGCCAGCCCCCCCGCTCCGGCAGGGGACCCCTACGAGCAGTACTTC
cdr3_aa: CASPPAPAGDPYEQYF

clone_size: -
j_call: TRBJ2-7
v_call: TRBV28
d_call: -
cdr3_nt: TGTGCCAGCAGTTTACCTTTCCCGGCTGAGTGGTACTTC
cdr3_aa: CASSLPFPAEWYF

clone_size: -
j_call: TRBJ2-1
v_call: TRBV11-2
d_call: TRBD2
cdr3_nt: TGTGCCAGCAGCTTTATGCCAGCGGGAGGGCCGTTTGGAGATGAGCAGTTCTTC
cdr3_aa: CASSFMPAGGPFGDEQFF

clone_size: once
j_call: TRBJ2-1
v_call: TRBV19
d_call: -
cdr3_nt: TGTGCCAGTAGTAAAGGAGTGGGTCGCTCCTACAATGAGCAGTTCTTC
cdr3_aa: CASSKGVGRSYNEQFF

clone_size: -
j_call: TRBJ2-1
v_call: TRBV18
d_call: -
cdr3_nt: TGTGCCAGCTCACCATGGAATGAGCAGTTCTTC
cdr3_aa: CASSPWNEQFF

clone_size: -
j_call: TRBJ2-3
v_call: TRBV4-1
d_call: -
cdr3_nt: TGCGCCAGCAGCCTTAGCGGTCGCACAGATACGCAGTATTTT
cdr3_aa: CASSLSGRTDTQYF

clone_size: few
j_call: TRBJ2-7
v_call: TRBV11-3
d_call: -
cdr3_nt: TGTGCCAGCAGCCGCACCCACAGGGACTACGAGCAGTACTTC
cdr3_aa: CASSRTHRDYEQYF

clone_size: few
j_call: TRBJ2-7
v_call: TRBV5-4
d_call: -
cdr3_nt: TGTGCCAGCAGCTCCCGGGAGCAGGGATCCTACGAGCAGTACTTC
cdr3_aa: CASSSREQGSYEQYF

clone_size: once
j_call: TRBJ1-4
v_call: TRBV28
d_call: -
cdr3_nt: TGTGCCAGCAGTTCCCTGGGCGGTGGTCCTGAAAAACTGTTTTTT
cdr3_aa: CASSSLGGGPEKLFF

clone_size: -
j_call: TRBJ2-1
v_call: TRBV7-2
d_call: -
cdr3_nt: TGTGCCAGCAGCCCGGGCAATGAGCAGTTCTTC
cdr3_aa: CASSPGNEQFF

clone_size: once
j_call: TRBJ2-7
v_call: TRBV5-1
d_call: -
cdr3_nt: TGCGCCAGCAGCCCTGGGGACGAGGACTACGAGCAGTACTTC
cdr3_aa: CASSPGDEDYEQYF

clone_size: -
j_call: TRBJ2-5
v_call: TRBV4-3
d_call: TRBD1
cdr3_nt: TGCGCCAGCAGCCAAGATGGCAGGGGGGAGACCCAGTACTTC
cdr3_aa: CASSQDGRGETQYF

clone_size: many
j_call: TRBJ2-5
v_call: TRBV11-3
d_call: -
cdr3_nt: TGTGCCAGCAGTCAAGGACAAGAGACCCAGTACTTC
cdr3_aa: CASSQGQETQYF

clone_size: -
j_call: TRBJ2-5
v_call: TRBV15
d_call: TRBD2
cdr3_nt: TGTGCCACCAGCGCCGGACTAGAGCAAGAGACCCAGTACTTC
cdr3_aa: CATSAGLEQETQYF

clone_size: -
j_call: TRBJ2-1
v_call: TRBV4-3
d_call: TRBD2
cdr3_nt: TGCGCCAGCAGCCAAGATCACGGGGGGGAGCAGTTCTTC
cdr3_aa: CASSQDHGGEQFF

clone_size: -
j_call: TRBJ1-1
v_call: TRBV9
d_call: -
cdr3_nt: TGTGCCAGCAGCGTAGAAATGAACAGGGATGAAGCTTTCTTT
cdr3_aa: CASSVEMNRDEAFF

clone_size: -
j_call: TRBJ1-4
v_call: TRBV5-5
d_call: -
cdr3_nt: TGTGCCAGCAGCTTGCTCGCAACTAATGAAAAACTGTTTTTT
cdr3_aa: CASSLLATNEKLFF

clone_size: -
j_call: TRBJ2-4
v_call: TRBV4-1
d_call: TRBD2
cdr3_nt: TGCGCCAGCAGCCAGCCGACTAGCGGCTTAGCCAAAAACATTCAGTACTTC
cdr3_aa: CASSQPTSGLAKNIQYF

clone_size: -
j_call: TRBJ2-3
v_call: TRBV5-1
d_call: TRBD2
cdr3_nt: TGCGCCAGCAGCGGATTAGCGGGGCGCACAGATACGCAGTATTTT
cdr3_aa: CASSGLAGRTDTQYF

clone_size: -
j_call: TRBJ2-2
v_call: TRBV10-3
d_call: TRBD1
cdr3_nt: TGTGCCATCAGTGGACAGGGGGGGTCCGGGGAGCTGTTTTTT
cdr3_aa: CAISGQGGSGELFF

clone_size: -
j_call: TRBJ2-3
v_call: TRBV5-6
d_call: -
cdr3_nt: TGTGCCAGCAGCTTGGTCGCTGTCACAGATACGCAGTATTTT
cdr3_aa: CASSLVAVTDTQYF

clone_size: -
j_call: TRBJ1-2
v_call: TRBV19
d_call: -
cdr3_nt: TGTGCCAGTAGTTTAAGGACAGATGGCTACACCTTC
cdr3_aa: CASSLRTDGYTF

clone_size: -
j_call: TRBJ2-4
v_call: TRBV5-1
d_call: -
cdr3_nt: TGCGCCAGCAGCGGTTATACGGACATTCAGTACTTC
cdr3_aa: CASSGYTDIQYF

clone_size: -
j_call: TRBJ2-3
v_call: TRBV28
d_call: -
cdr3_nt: TGTGCCAGCAGCCGGACGAGCAGGGCTTTCATTGGGGATACGCAGTATTTT
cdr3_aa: CASSRTSRAFIGDTQYF

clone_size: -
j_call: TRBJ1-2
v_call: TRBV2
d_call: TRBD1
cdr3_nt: TGTGCCAGCAGTGACAGGGGGTTTGGCTACACCTTC
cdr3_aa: CASSDRGFGYTF

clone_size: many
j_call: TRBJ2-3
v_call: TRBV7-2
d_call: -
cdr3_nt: TGTGCCAGCAGCTTAGCGACTAGACTGGGGGATACGCAGTATTTT
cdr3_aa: CASSLATRLGDTQYF

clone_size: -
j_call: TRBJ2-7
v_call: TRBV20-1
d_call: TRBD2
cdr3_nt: TGCAGTGCCAAAGGGGGACTAGCGTTGTACTTC
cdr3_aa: CSAKGGLALYF

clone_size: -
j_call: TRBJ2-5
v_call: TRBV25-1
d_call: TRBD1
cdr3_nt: TGTGCCAGCAGTGCAGCGGACAGGGCCCAAGAGACCCAGTACTTC
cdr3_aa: CASSAADRAQETQYF

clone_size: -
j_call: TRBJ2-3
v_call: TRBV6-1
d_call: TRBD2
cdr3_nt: TGTGCCACCCTGAAGCGGGAGGGCCTCCCAGATACGCAGTATTTT
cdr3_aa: CATLKREGLPDTQYF

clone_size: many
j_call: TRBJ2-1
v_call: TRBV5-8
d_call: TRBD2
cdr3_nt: TGTGCCAGCAGCTTCAGCCTAGCGGGAATGCATGAGCAGTTCTTC
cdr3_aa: CASSFSLAGMHEQFF

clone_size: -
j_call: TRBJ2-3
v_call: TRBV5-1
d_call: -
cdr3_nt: TGCGCCAGCCAGGACCGACGATCTAGCACAGATACGCAGTATTTT
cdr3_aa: CASQDRRSSTDTQYF

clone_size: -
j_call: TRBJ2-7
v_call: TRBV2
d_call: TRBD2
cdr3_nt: TGTGCCAGCATGGCGGGAGGCCACGAGCAGTACTTC
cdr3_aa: CASMAGGHEQYF

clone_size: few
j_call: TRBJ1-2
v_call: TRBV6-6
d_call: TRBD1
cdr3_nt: TGTGCCAGCAGTTACCTGGACAGGGGGCCAAACTATGGCTACACCTTC
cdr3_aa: CASSYLDRGPNYGYTF

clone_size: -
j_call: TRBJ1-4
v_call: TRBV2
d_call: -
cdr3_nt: TGTGCCAGCAGTGAGGCTGAAAAACTGTTTTTT
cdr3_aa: CASSEAEKLFF

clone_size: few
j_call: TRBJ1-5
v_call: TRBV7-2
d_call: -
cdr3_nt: TGTGCCAGCAGCTCTCAACGATCTAATCAGCCCCAGCATTTT
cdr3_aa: CASSSQRSNQPQHF

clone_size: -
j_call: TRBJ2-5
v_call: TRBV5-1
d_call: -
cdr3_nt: TGCGCCAGCAGTTCGGAGGGTCGACAGCAAGAGACCCAGTACTTC
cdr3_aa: CASSSEGRQQETQYF

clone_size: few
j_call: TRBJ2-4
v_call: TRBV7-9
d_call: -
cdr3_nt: TGTGCCAGCAGCAATACAAGAGGGAGAATTGAAAACATTCAGTACTTC
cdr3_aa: CASSNTRGRIENIQYF

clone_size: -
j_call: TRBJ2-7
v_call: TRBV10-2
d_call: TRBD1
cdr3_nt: TGCGCCAGCAGAGGGACAGCCCGAAGCAACGAGCAGTACTTC
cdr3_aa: CASRGTARSNEQYF

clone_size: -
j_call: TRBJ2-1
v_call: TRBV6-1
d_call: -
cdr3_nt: TGTGCCAGCAGCCTTTACCCTGAGCAGTTCTTC
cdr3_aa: CASSLYPEQFF

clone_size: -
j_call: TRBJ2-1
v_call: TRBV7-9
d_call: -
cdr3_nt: TGTGCCAGCAGCTTGGCGAGGAATGAGCAGTTCTTC
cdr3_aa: CASSLARNEQFF

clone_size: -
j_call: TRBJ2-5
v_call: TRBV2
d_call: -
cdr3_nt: TGTGCCAGCAGTGAGTTAGGGGAGAGGATGGAGACCCAGTACTTC
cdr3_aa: CASSELGERMETQYF

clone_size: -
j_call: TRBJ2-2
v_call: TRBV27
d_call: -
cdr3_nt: TGTGCCAGCAGTCCATGGAACACCGGGGAGCTGTTTTTT
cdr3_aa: CASSPWNTGELFF

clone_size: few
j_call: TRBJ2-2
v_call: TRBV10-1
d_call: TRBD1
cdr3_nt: TGCGCCAGCAGACGACAGGGAGTGACCGGGGAGCTGTTTTTT
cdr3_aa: CASRRQGVTGELFF

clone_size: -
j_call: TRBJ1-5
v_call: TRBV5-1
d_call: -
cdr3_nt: TGCGCCAGCAGCTTGGGGGGTGGTCAGCCCCAGCATTTT
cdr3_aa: CASSLGGGQPQHF

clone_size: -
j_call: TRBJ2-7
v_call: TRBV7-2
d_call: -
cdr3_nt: TGTGCCAGCAGCTTAGGAGTAGGGGGAGAGCAGTACTTC
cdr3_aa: CASSLGVGGEQYF

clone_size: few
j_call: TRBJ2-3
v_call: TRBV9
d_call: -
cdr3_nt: TGTGCCAGCAGCGTAGAAAAGGCCATCGGGGACACAGATACGCAGTATTTT
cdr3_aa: CASSVEKAIGDTDTQYF

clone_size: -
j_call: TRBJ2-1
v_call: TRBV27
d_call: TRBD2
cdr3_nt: TGTGCCAGCAGTTTGCGGGGGTCCTACAATGAGCAGTTCTTC
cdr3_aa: CASSLRGSYNEQFF

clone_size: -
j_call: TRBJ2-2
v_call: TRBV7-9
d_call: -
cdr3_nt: TGTGCCAGCAGCCCCGAGGGACACACCGGGGAGCTGTTTTTT
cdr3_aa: CASSPEGHTGELFF

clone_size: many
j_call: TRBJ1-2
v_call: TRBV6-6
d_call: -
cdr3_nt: TGTGCCAGTACGAAAGGGCGGGAAGGCTACACCTTC
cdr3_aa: CASTKGREGYTF